This entry is about one T cell receptor beta chain. Across 24 US areas, participants ranged in age from roughly 18 to 89 years. The data stem from a study of blood T cell repertoires in COVID-19. Study context: The United States, Italy and Spain provided the acute and convalescent COVID-19 samples.

Sequencing was performed with immunoSEQ multiplex PCR; in TCRdb, only in-frame clones are kept and a portion is missing. The data hold about 310,000 clones, with roughly 90% observed a single time. Germline lookup yields CDR1 GTSNPN and CDR2 SVGIG (reference sequence). V lost 0 bases and J 0 bases, leaving 12 bases between the germline ends. This CDR3 region has 16 residues. V gene TRBV30 combines with J gene TRBJ1-5; a possible D gene is TRBD1 (6 bases). Sequencing was performed on PBMCs or T cells enriched from blood (not recorded which). The TCR originated in a young woman who had recovered from COVID-19. The chain's CDR3 is CAWSVSRGYSNQPQHF. The CDR3 DNA reads TGTGCCTGGAGTGTGAGTAGGGGGTATAGCAATCAGCCCCAGCATTTT.